This T cell receptor (beta chain) appears in the sequencing data of a study of T cell clones after liver transplantation (dated by TCRdb to the late 2010s). For context, the study as a whole: Samples were obtained from ITN030ST, a randomized trial in which withdrawal of immunosuppression was attempted within 2 years of liver transplantation. A cohort of 8 liver transplant recipients was studied, of whom 3 were classified as tolerant and 5 as non-tolerant. Donor-reactive T cell clones were identified by TCRbeta sequencing after a pre-transplant mixed lymphocyte reaction and then tracked in post-transplant blood. Tolerance was defined as complete withdrawal of immunosuppression for at least one year without a rise in liver enzymes beyond twice the upper limit of normal. Subjects received no induction therapy and standard immunosuppression until randomization at 12-24 months post-transplant. Three of the eight recipients were HCV-positive; the others were transplanted for non-autoimmune, non-viral indications. Blood samples were collected pre-transplant, then pre-randomization ahead of withdrawal, and finally post-randomization once withdrawal had either been completed or failed. As an antigen-independent comparator for the donor-reactive sequences, third party-reactive TCRbeta sequences from pre-transplant MLRs were identified as well.

Frozen genomic DNA underwent high-throughput TCRbeta CDR3 sequencing by immunoSEQ, including PCR amplification, mapping, bias correction and internal controls. The paper's data handling went like this. Only productive rearrangements were retained, with each unique TCRbeta sequence defined by its CDR3 nucleotide sequence together with its V and J gene. For classification of a sequence as donor-reactive, at least 5-fold expansion in CFSE-low cells relative to unstimulated pre-transplant cells and a frequency of at least 0.01% were required. To ensure at least 90% detection power, minimum frequency thresholds were set for each subject based on that subject's lowest-template unstimulated sample. Jensen-Shannon divergence between the top 1000 TCRbeta sequences post- versus pre-transplant served as the measure of repertoire turnover. Two-sided Fisher's exact tests were used to test for changes in how often donor-reactive sequences were detected. In TCRdb, the immuneACCESS table is reduced to in-frame sequences with V and J assigned. These tables do not hold every clone; where another copy was compared, an unresolved V gene accounts for under half, and the others remain unexplained. V and J calls plus clone size are reproduced from that table; the DNA served to infer D and trimming. Counted in this sample were 80,000 or so clones; about 82% of them appeared once. Jointly, the top ten make up 0.4% to 0.6% of the sample.

About this clone itself: Its antigen is currently not known. Base qualities are not at hand, and no much larger clone is one base apart.

Unstimulated PBMCs, after thawing, were stained for CD3, CD4 and CD8 and then FACS-sorted into CD3+CD4+ and CD3+CD8+ populations. Each of the 8 studied subjects was randomized to immunosuppression withdrawal. The Qiagen DNeasy Blood and Tissue Kit was used to isolate genomic DNA. The CDR3 measures 13 amino acids from cysteine to phenylalanine. This entry keeps only the CDR3 DNA: 39 bases, framed from base 1. V ends up 4 bases short and J 6 bases short, with an unmatched junction base count of 4. Sequences SGHRS (CDR1) and YFSETQ (CDR2) are obtained from the germline V gene. Broad study findings and their caveats: Low numbers of available donor cells limited the measurable donor-reactive repertoire in two subjects. Once repertoire turnover was taken into account, donor-reactive detection showed a significant reduction for CD4 in 7 of 8 subjects and for CD8 in 8 of 8. In most of the 8 subjects, regardless of tolerance or HCV status, circulating donor-reactive CD4 TCRbeta sequences dropped significantly post-transplant. The decline in donor-reactive sequences exceeded the decline in third party-reactive sequences, suggesting partial antigen-specific deletion that was unrelated to withdrawal success. Conclusions were preliminary, limited by small, heterogeneous patient numbers and non-standardized post-transplant time points. Because no allograft tissue specimens were available, donor-reactive T cells may have migrated into the graft instead of being deleted.

This sequence originates from a human patient who received a liver transplant. After a transplant, some of the T cells may come from the graft donor. This sample comprised CD4+ T cells from blood, obtained 45 to 47 months after liver transplant. In this chain, TRBV5-1 is recombined with TRBJ2-1; 7 junctional bases match TRBD1. The CDR3 here reads CASSDRVVNEQFF. The DNA reads TGCGCCAGCAGCGACAGGGTGGTCAATGAGCAGTTCTTC.